This TCR beta chain was retrieved from a study of shared clonotypes between healthy human individuals. CD45RO-negative, CCR7-positively selected cells formed the naive CD8 fraction, excluding terminally differentiated effector memory CD45RA+ cells. The donor cohort consisted entirely of Caucasian adults residing in Nashville, Tennessee. Study-wide findings and caveats: In the sorted subsets, rarefaction showed sequencing was incomplete despite large depth. The genetic and exposure-history diversity represented was limited by few donors.

This clone was counted once. As yet, its antigen is unknown. Measured with immunoSEQ multiplex PCR; TCRdb has only the in-frame clones, and not every one. The table records about 2.1 million clones, approximately 92% of them present only once. The V gene's germline CDR1 is MDHEN and CDR2 SYDVKM. With 6 bases removed from V and 6 bases from J, the gap between germline ends came to 6 bases. CDR3 length equals 10 residues. The rearrangement links TRBV28 to TRBJ2-7, with D hard to call. Sequencing was performed on naive CD8+ T cells from PBMCs. The TCR originated in a man younger than 35 in good health. Some clones in this sample may be carry-over from other donors' samples. The CDR3, as DNA: TGTGCCAGCAGGGGGTTCGAGCAGTACTTC. Its translation is CASRGFEQYF. Full variable domain (missing parts from reference TRBV28 and TRBJ2-7): DVKVTQSSRYLVKRTGEKVFLECVQDMDHENMFWYRQDPGLGLRLIYFSYDVKMKEKGDIPEGYSVSREKKERFSLILESASTNQTSMYLCASRGFEQYFGPGTRLTVT.